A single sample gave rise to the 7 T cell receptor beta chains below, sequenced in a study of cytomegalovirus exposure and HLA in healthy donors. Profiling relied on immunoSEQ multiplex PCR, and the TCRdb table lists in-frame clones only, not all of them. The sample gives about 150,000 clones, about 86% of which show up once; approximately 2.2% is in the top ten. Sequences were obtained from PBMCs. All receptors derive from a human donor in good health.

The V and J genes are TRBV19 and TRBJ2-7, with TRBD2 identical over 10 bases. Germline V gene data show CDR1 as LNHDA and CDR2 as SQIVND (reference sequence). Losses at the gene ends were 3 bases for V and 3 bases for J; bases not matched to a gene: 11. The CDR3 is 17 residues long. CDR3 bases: TGTGCCAGTAGTATGGGTCGGACTAGCGGTGTATTCTACGAGCAGTACTTC. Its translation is CASSMGRTSGVFYEQYF.

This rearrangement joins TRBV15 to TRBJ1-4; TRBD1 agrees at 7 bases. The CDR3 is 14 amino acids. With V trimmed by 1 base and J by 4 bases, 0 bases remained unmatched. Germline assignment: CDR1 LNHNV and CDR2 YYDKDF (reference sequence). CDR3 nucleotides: TGTGCCACCAGCAGAGGACAGGGTAATGAAAAACTGTTTTTT. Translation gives CATSRGQGNEKLFF.

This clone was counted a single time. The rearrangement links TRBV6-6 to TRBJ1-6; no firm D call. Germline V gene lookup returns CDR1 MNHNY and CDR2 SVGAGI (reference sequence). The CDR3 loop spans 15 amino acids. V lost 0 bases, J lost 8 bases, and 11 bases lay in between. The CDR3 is CASSYSNPADSPLHF. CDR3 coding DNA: TGTGCCAGCAGTTACTCGAATCCAGCGGATTCACCCCTCCACTTT.

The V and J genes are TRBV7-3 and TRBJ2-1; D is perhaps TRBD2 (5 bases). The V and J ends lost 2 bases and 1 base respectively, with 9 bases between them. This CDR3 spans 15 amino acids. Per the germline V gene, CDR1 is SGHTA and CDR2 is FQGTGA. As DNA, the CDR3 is TGTGCCAGCAGCTTAGGTCCGGGGTCCTACAATGAGCAGTTCTTC. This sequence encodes CASSLGPGSYNEQFF.

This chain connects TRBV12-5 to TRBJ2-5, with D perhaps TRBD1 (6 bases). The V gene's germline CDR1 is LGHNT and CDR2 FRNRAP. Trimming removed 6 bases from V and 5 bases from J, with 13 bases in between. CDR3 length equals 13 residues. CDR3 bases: TGTGCTAGTGGCACAGGGTCGATGGAGACCCAGTACTTC. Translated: CASGTGSMETQYF.

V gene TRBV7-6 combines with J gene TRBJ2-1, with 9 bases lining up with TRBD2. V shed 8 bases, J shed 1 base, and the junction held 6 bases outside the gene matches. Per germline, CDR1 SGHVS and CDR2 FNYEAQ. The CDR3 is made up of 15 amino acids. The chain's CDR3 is CASGPTSGSYNEQFF. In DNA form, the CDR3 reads TGTGCCAGCGGCCCGACTAGCGGATCCTACAATGAGCAGTTCTTC.

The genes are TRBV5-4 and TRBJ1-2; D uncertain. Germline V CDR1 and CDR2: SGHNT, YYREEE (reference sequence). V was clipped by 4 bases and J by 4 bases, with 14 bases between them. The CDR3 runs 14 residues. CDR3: CASSPGQSPYGYTF. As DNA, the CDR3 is TGTGCCAGCAGCCCTGGGCAGTCCCCCTATGGCTACACCTTC. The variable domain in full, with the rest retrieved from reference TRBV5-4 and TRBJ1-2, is ETGVTQSPTHLIKTRGQQVTLRCSSQSGHNTVSWYQQALGQGPQFIFQYYREEENGRGNFPPRFSGLQFPNYSSELNVNALELDDSALYLCASSPGQSPYGYTFGSGTRLTVV.